Presented here are 22 T cell receptor beta chains from one specimen sequenced in a study of blood T cell repertoires in COVID-19. TCRdb keeps only in-frame clones here, not all; method: immunoSEQ multiplex PCR. The profile shows hundreds of thousands of clones, just over 85% of them singletons. The specimen sequenced was peripheral blood. The receptor source for this set is a woman in her twenties or thirties with active or convalescent COVID-19.

The genes are TRBV7-8 and TRBJ2-5; 7 positions match TRBD2. V trimming: 6 bases; J trimming: 6 bases; junction bases outside the gene matches: 10. Germline V gives CDR1 SGHVS, CDR2 FQNEAQ. This CDR3 has 14 amino acids. The CDR3 sequence: CASRLAPEPKTQYF. The CDR3 bases are TGTGCCAGCAGACTAGCGCCAGAACCAAAGACCCAGTACTTC.

The CDR3 sequence is CASSATGTTSGANVLTF. DNA for the CDR3: TGTGCCAGTAGTGCCACAGGGACCACCTCTGGGGCCAACGTCCTGACTTTC. V and J are TRBV19 and TRBJ2-6, with a weak D call TRBD1 (6 bases). CDR1 and CDR2 (germline): LNHDA, SQIVND (reference sequence). The CDR3 runs to 17 residues. V lost 5 bases and J 0 bases, leaving 14 bases between the germline ends.

A few counts support this clone. The V call is TRBV5-5, the J call TRBJ1-2; D is uncertain. The length of the CDR3 is 16 residues. Per germline, CDR1 SGHKS and CDR2 YYEKEE (reference sequence). Trimming left V 1 base short and J 7 bases short, with 20 bases between. The CDR3 spells CASSLWESGNAGGYTF. Written as DNA, the CDR3 is TGTGCCAGCAGCTTGTGGGAGTCGGGCAACGCGGGTGGCTACACCTTC.

This clone has just one count. The chain has TRBV6-1 and TRBJ1-6; D not resolved. The CDR3 extends over 13 amino acids. V lost 1 base and J lost 8, with 6 bases in between. Germline values: CDR1 MNHNS, CDR2 SASEGT. The CDR3 DNA follows: TGTGCCAGCAGTGAAGTCGGGGATTCACCCCTCCACTTT. This codes for CASSEVGDSPLHF.

J is TRBJ2-3 and V is TRBV5-1, with 12 bases that match TRBD2. CDR3 length: 16 amino acids. CDR1 and CDR2 from the germline V gene are SGHRS and YFSETQ. The trim removed 5 bases at V and 3 bases at J, leaving 7 bases unmatched. The CDR3 bases are TGCGCCAGCAGTGGACTAGCGGGGAGTATAACAGATACGCAGTATTTT. This codes for CASSGLAGSITDTQYF. Full variable domain (rest looked up from reference TRBV5-1 and TRBJ2-3): KAGVTQTPRYLIKTRGQQVTLSCSPISGHRSVSWYQQTPGQGLQFLFEYFSETQRNKGNFPGRFSGRQFSNSRSEMNVSTLELGDSALYLCASSGLAGSITDTQYFGPGTRLTVL.

The chain is built from TRBV9 and TRBJ1-2, with 7 bases aligning to TRBD1. CDR1 is SGDLS and CDR2 is YYNGEE in the germline V gene. The CDR3 spans 15 residues. V lost 0 bases and J lost 3; bases outside the gene matches: 5. The CDR3 region is CASSVGQGRDYGYTF. CDR3 sequence (DNA): TGTGCCAGCAGCGTAGGACAGGGCCGGGACTATGGCTACACCTTC.

This clone was observed once. J is TRBJ2-5 and V is TRBV6-2 or TRBV6-3; 9 bases map to TRBD2. CDR1 is MNHEY, CDR2 SVGEGT, per germline. Trimming removed 6 bases from V and 4 bases from J; junction bases left unmatched: 3. CDR3 length equals 13 residues. Written as DNA, the CDR3 is TGTGCCAGCAGCGCGGGAGGGAGAGAGACCCAGTACTTC. Translating gives CASSAGGRETQYF.

This chain connects TRBV2 to TRBJ1-4; D uncertain. V was clipped by 7 bases and J by 5 bases, with 11 bases between them. The V gene's germline CDR1 is SNHLY and CDR2 FYNNEI. The CDR3 totals 13 residues. CDR3 nucleotides: TGTGCCAGCACCTCACGGGAGAATGAAAAACTGTTTTTT. Protein: CASTSRENEKLFF.

The chain is built from TRBV14 and TRBJ2-1, with 7 positions matching TRBD2. This CDR3 comprises 15 residues. CDR1 SGHDN and CDR2 FVKESK come from the germline V gene. J lost 4 bases, V lost 5 bases, and 8 bases had no gene match. CDR3 in amino acids: CASSERLAVYNEQFF. The DNA of the CDR3 is TGTGCCAGCAGCGAGAGGCTAGCGGTATACAATGAGCAGTTCTTC.

The V and J genes are TRBV10-1 and TRBJ2-1; 10 positions match TRBD2. Germline CDR1 and CDR2: WNHNN and SYGVQD (reference sequence). The J segment lost 2 bases and the V segment lost 3 bases, leaving 1 base of the junction unmatched. The CDR3 totals 15 residues. CDR3 sequence reads: CASSEAGGPYNEQFF. DNA of the CDR3: TGCGCCAGCAGTGAAGCGGGAGGGCCCTACAATGAGCAGTTCTTC.

This chain connects TRBV6-1 to TRBJ1-6, with 9 bases aligning to TRBD1. Germline lookup yields CDR1 MNHNS and CDR2 SASEGT. The CDR3 totals 16 residues. V lost 2 bases and J lost 10; bases outside the gene matches: 9. CDR3 sequence reads: CASSEPIGQGMSPLHF. CDR3 in DNA: TGTGCCAGCAGTGAACCTATCGGACAGGGGATGTCACCCCTCCACTTT.

The rearrangement joins TRBV24-1 to TRBJ2-1; D gene unclear. The V end lost 3 bases, the J end lost 1 base, and 9 bases lay between the germline ends. CDR3 length: 15 amino acids. CDR1 and CDR2 (germline): KGHDR, SFDVKD. The CDR3 here is CATSDRGLSYNEQFF. The CDR3 region has the DNA TGTGCCACCAGTGATAGAGGTCTATCCTACAATGAGCAGTTCTTC.

The chain couples TRBV3-1 (or the pseudogene TRBV3-2) to TRBJ1-4; a possible D gene is TRBD1 (5 bases). The CDR3 is 13 residues long. V lost 4 bases to trimming and J lost 6 bases, with 9 bases between them. The germline gives CDR1 LGHDT, CDR2 YNNKEL (reference sequence). Here the CDR3 reads CASSPGGYEKLFF. The CDR3 bases are TGTGCCAGCAGCCCTGGGGGGTATGAAAAACTGTTTTTT.

The chain employs TRBV28 and TRBJ1-3; 7 nucleotides match TRBD1. With V trimmed by 6 bases and J by 6 bases, 11 bases remained unmatched. The CDR3 length is 15 residues. From germline, CDR1 is MDHEN and CDR2 SYDVKM. The DNA of the CDR3 is TGTGCCAGCAGCCCAGGACAGGTGGGGCCAAACACCATATATTTT. Amino acids: CASSPGQVGPNTIYF.

The gene calls are TRBV5-1 and TRBJ1-4; TRBD1 matches 9 bases. The V segment lost 0 bases and the J segment 4 bases; nucleotides outside the gene matches: 10. CDR3 length: 18 residues. Germline CDR1 reads SGHRS; CDR2 reads YFSETQ. The CDR3 DNA follows: TGCGCCAGCAGCTTGGCCGGGGCGGGACAGGGACTTAATGAAAAACTGTTTTTT. Its protein is CASSLAGAGQGLNEKLFF.

The chain couples TRBV12-3 or TRBV12-4 to TRBJ1-2; TRBD1 matches 8 bases. The trim removed 6 bases at V and 8 bases at J, leaving 8 bases unmatched. This CDR3 has 13 amino acids. The CDR3 loop reads CASRLSGDRGYTF. As DNA, the CDR3 is TGTGCCAGCAGATTATCGGGGGACAGGGGCTACACCTTC.

The genes are TRBV6-5 and TRBJ1-2; 12 bases agree with TRBD1. The CDR3 contains 15 residues. V lost 5 bases to trimming and J lost 6 bases; unmatched junction nucleotides: 7. Germline V gives CDR1 MNHEY, CDR2 SVGAGI. The CDR3 spells CASSNPGQGADGYTF. CDR3 DNA: TGTGCCAGCAGTAATCCGGGACAGGGGGCTGATGGCTACACCTTC.

The chain links TRBV14 to TRBJ1-4; 8 bases are shared with TRBD1. CDR1 and CDR2 (germline): SGHDN, FVKESK. The CDR3 has 14 amino acids. The ends lost 4 bases at V and 11 bases at J; junction bases unmatched: 9. Here the CDR3 reads CASSRGLTGGKLFF. DNA of the CDR3: TGTGCCAGCAGCCGGGGACTTACAGGGGGGAAACTGTTTTTT.

The J gene is TRBJ2-1, the V gene TRBV25-1; 11 bases are a match to TRBD2. This CDR3 region has 17 residues. Germline lookup yields CDR1 MGHDK and CDR2 SYGVNS. J was trimmed by 8 bases and V by 3 bases; bases with no gene match: 12. This CDR3 reads CASSDPYLAGGRDEQFF. DNA for the CDR3: TGTGCCAGCAGTGATCCCTATCTAGCGGGAGGTCGGGATGAGCAGTTCTTC.

This chain joins TRBV6-2 or TRBV6-3 and TRBJ1-1; D gene uncertain. Germline V lookup: CDR1 MNHEY, CDR2 SVGEGT. The CDR3 has 16 amino acids. The germline V and J ends were trimmed by 2 bases and 0 bases, with 13 bases remaining between them. CDR3 bases: TGTGCCAGCAGTTACGCGGCAGGAGGGATGAACACTGAAGCTTTCTTT. Encoded protein: CASSYAAGGMNTEAFF.

The gene calls are TRBV6-6 and TRBJ1-5; 8 bases map to TRBD1. CDR3 size: 13 residues. Unmatched junction bases numbered 3, after V lost 6 bases and J lost 5 bases. Germline values: CDR1 MNHNY, CDR2 SVGAGI (reference sequence). The CDR3 DNA reads TGTGCCAGCAGCCTACAGGGGGATCAGCCCCAGCATTTT. It codes for CASSLQGDQPQHF.

This rearrangement joins TRBV7-2 to TRBJ2-4; D perhaps matches TRBD2 (6 bases). The CDR3 spans 15 residues. With 1 base removed from V and 9 bases from J, the gap between germline ends came to 16 bases. Germline V gene sequence: CDR1 SGHTA, CDR2 FQGNSA. CDR3 nucleotide sequence: TGTGCCAGCAGCTTAGTACCGGGACTCGAGGGCATTCAGTACTTC. This translates into CASSLVPGLEGIQYF.